A selection of T cell receptor beta chains follows, all from one sample in a study of shared clonotypes between healthy human individuals. Data came from immunoSEQ multiplex PCR; TCRdb stores just in-frame clones and leaves some out. The sample shows about 340,000 clones, over 70% of them seen only once. Material: memory CD4+ T cells sorted from blood. The receptors come from a man younger than 45 in good health. The CDR3 runs from the conserved cysteine through the conserved F or W. D genes are given only for firm matches. Part of the rows lack a size; the others show once, few, many or a class for expanded clones.

TRBV5-6	TRBD2	.	TRBJ2-2	CASTPRGSGRANTGELFF	TGTGCCAGCACCCCGAGGGGTAGCGGGAGGGCGAACACCGGGGAGCTGTTTTTT
TRBV28	TRBD2	.	TRBJ2-7	CASSPVAGGYEQYF	TGTGCCAGCAGTCCCGTAGCGGGAGGATACGAGCAGTACTTC
TRBV20-1	.	.	TRBJ2-5	CSAVGTKTQYF	TGCAGTGCCGTTGGGACGAAGACCCAGTACTTC
TRBV28	.	.	TRBJ2-7	CASSLDRSSYEQYF	TGTGCCAGCAGTTTAGACAGGAGCTCCTACGAGCAGTACTTC
TRBV28	.	.	TRBJ2-2	CASSLRLRKTGELFF	TGTGCCAGCAGTTTACGCCTCAGAAAGACCGGGGAGCTGTTTTTT
TRBV5-1	TRBD2	.	TRBJ2-3	CASSLFPSGGTPDTQYF	TGCGCCAGCAGCTTATTCCCCTCGGGAGGGACCCCAGATACGCAGTATTTT
TRBV4-3	TRBD2	.	TRBJ2-3	CASSLRLAGGTDTQYF	TGCGCCAGCAGCTTGCGACTAGCGGGAGGGACAGATACGCAGTATTTT
TRBV29-1	TRBD2	once	TRBJ2-3	CGWTSGPVCPYF	TGCGGGTGGACTAGCGGCCCCGTCTGCCCCTATTTT
TRBV29-1	.	.	TRBJ2-1	CSVDSYRGEQFF	TGCAGCGTTGATAGTTATAGGGGTGAGCAGTTCTTC
TRBV14	.	.	TRBJ2-5	CASSPTQVGETQYF	TGTGCCAGCAGCCCGACCCAGGTGGGAGAGACCCAGTACTTC
TRBV7-2	.	.	TRBJ2-7	CASTRDLAYEQYF	TGTGCCAGCACTCGGGACTTAGCCTACGAGCAGTACTTC
TRBV18	.	few	TRBJ2-5	CASSLKGQETQYF	TGTGCCAGCTCACTCAAAGGCCAAGAGACCCAGTACTTC
TRBV15	.	few	TRBJ1-3	CATSRDIGQGGNTIYF	TGTGCCACCAGCAGAGATATCGGGCAGGGAGGAAACACCATATATTTT
TRBV5-6	.	.	TRBJ2-1	CASSPAVSSYNEQFF	TGTGCCAGCAGCCCAGCGGTAAGCTCCTACAATGAGCAGTTCTTC
TRBV5-1	.	once	TRBJ2-5	CASSFGVQETQYF	TGCGCCAGCAGCTTCGGCGTCCAAGAGACCCAGTACTTC
TRBV6-1	TRBD1	.	TRBJ2-2	CASRDRGIVGELFF	TGTGCCAGCCGGGACAGGGGAATCGTCGGGGAGCTGTTTTTT
TRBV5-4	TRBD2	.	TRBJ2-2	CASSAGLGGTGELFF	TGTGCCAGCAGCGCGGGACTAGGCGGCACCGGGGAGCTGTTTTTT
TRBV5-4	.	.	TRBJ2-3	CASSLGGRTDTQYF	TGTGCCAGCAGCCTTGGAGGGAGGACAGATACGCAGTATTTT
TRBV11-2	.	.	TRBJ2-2	CASSFIPGATGELFF	TGTGCCAGCAGCTTTATCCCGGGAGCCACCGGGGAGCTGTTTTTT
TRBV5-4	TRBD1	.	TRBJ2-1	CASSLPGTAGVEQFF	TGTGCCAGCAGCTTGCCCGGGACAGCCGGAGTTGAGCAGTTCTTC
TRBV5-1	TRBD1	.	TRBJ2-3	CASSLGQGVAAQYF	TGCGCCAGCAGCTTAGGGCAGGGGGTAGCTGCGCAGTATTTT
TRBV6-1	.	.	TRBJ2-7	CASSPYGRSGYEQYF	TGTGCCAGCAGCCCTTATGGTAGATCGGGCTACGAGCAGTACTTC
TRBV6-1	.	.	TRBJ1-1	CASSERGVTEAFF	TGTGCCAGCAGTGAACGAGGGGTCACTGAAGCTTTCTTT
TRBV2	.	.	TRBJ2-1	CASSESSNEQFF	TGTGCCAGCAGTGAATCTTCGAATGAGCAGTTCTTC
TRBV5-4	.	.	TRBJ2-7	CASSRGGSLSYEQYF	TGTGCCAGCAGCCGGGGCGGTTCACTCTCCTACGAGCAGTACTTC
TRBV11-2	.	few	TRBJ2-3	CASSIGRDTQYF	TGTGCCAGCAGTATAGGTCGCGATACGCAGTATTTT
TRBV7-9	.	.	TRBJ1-2	CASSVPPAAHGYTF	TGTGCCAGCAGCGTACCCCCCGCAGCCCATGGCTACACCTTC
TRBV7-2	TRBD1	.	TRBJ2-7	CASSLASGQGYEQYF	TGTGCCAGCAGCTTAGCTAGCGGACAGGGCTACGAGCAGTACTTC
TRBV5-4	TRBD2	.	TRBJ2-1	CASSTGTSGAYNEQFF	TGTGCCAGCAGCACAGGGACTAGCGGGGCCTACAATGAGCAGTTCTTC
TRBV19	TRBD1	.	TRBJ2-3	CASSKQGPDTQYF	TGTGCCAGTAGTAAACAGGGGCCAGATACGCAGTATTTT
TRBV5-1	.	many	TRBJ2-1	CASSLGLNNEQFF	TGCGCCAGCAGCTTGGGCCTAAACAATGAGCAGTTCTTC
TRBV18	.	.	TRBJ1-2	CASSRQDYGYTF	TGTGCCAGCTCACGACAGGACTATGGCTACACCTTC
TRBV27	.	.	TRBJ2-3	CASSHYKFLGSPKADTQYF	TGTGCCAGCAGTCATTACAAATTCCTCGGATCCCCGAAAGCGGATACGCAGTATTTT
TRBV5-1	TRBD2	many	TRBJ2-2	CASSFRLAGDGTGELFF	TGCGCCAGCAGCTTCCGACTAGCGGGAGACGGCACCGGGGAGCTGTTTTTT
TRBV10-2	TRBD1	.	TRBJ2-6	CASSERGTGPGSGANVLTF	TGCGCCAGCAGTGAGCGAGGGACAGGGCCTGGGTCTGGGGCCAACGTCCTGACTTTC
TRBV7-8	.	.	TRBJ1-4	CASSLVETEYEKLFF	TGTGCCAGCAGCTTAGTAGAGACAGAATATGAAAAACTGTTTTTT
TRBV6-1	.	medium-sized	TRBJ1-5	CASMAQGYNQPQHF	TGTGCCAGCATGGCGCAGGGCTACAATCAGCCCCAGCATTTT
TRBV29-1	TRBD2	once	TRBJ2-3	CSAARAGVTDTQYF	TGCAGCGCTGCCCGGGCGGGAGTTACAGATACGCAGTATTTT
TRBV7-3	.	.	TRBJ1-1	CASSLRQSTEAFF	TGTGCCAGCAGCTTACGACAAAGCACTGAAGCTTTCTTT
TRBV7-9	.	.	TRBJ1-4	CASSPGRAGDATNEKLFF	TGTGCCAGCAGCCCCGGTAGGGCAGGGGATGCAACTAATGAAAAACTGTTTTTT
TRBV9	TRBD1	.	TRBJ1-1	CASSVGGTGDLAFF	TGTGCCAGCAGCGTAGGAGGGACAGGGGATCTAGCTTTCTTT
TRBV5-5	TRBD1	.	TRBJ2-1	CASSPGVRGLNEQFF	TGTGCCAGCAGTCCGGGCGTCAGGGGGCTAAATGAGCAGTTCTTC
TRBV5-1	.	.	TRBJ1-2	CASSGRDNYGYTF	TGCGCCAGCAGCGGCAGGGATAACTATGGCTACACCTTC
TRBV19	.	.	TRBJ2-2	CASSMVQHTGELFF	TGTGCCAGTAGTATGGTACAGCACACCGGGGAGCTGTTTTTT
TRBV12-5	.	.	TRBJ1-1	CASGRGDMNTEAFF	TGTGCTAGTGGAAGGGGGGACATGAACACTGAAGCTTTCTTT
TRBV7-2	TRBD1	.	TRBJ1-3	CASSLLPQGMTGNTIYF	TGTGCCAGCAGCTTACTACCACAGGGGATGACTGGAAACACCATATATTTT
TRBV25-1	.	.	TRBJ1-1	CASSAPGPNTEAFF	TGTGCCAGCAGTGCTCCGGGACCGAACACTGAAGCTTTCTTT
TRBV6-1	TRBD1	.	TRBJ1-5	CASSETDRGSNQPQHF	TGTGCCAGCAGTGAGACGGACAGGGGAAGCAATCAGCCCCAGCATTTT
TRBV5-1	TRBD2	once	TRBJ2-1	CASSLASSGYEQFF	TGCGCCAGCAGCTTGGCCTCTAGCGGGTACGAGCAGTTCTTC
TRBV7-3	.	.	TRBJ2-3	CASSLEGTDTQYF	TGTGCCAGCAGCCTAGAGGGCACAGATACGCAGTATTTT
TRBV10-3	TRBD2	.	TRBJ2-1	CAISDTSGTYNEQFF	TGTGCCATCAGTGATACTAGCGGCACCTACAATGAGCAGTTCTTC
TRBV4-1	.	.	TRBJ1-4	CASSQEIRASANEKLFF	TGCGCCAGCAGCCAAGAGATCAGGGCCTCGGCTAATGAAAAACTGTTTTTT
TRBV21-1	.	once	TRBJ1-5	CASSKDGRGKSNQPQHF	TGTGCCAGCAGCAAAGATGGCAGGGGTAAGAGCAATCAGCCCCAGCATTTT
TRBV28	TRBD2	.	TRBJ2-1	CASSPFEGLAGRKNEQFF	TGTGCCAGCAGTCCTTTCGAGGGACTAGCGGGACGAAAGAATGAGCAGTTCTTC
TRBV2	TRBD1	.	TRBJ2-7	CASSRQGTKQYF	TGTGCCAGCAGTCGACAGGGTACGAAGCAGTACTTC
TRBV5-1	TRBD2	.	TRBJ2-2	CASSLAGTSGTGELFF	TGCGCCAGCAGCTTGGCCGGGACTAGCGGGACGGGGGAGCTGTTTTTT
TRBV6-1	.	.	TRBJ1-1	CASSEFLYDATEAFF	TGTGCCAGCAGTGAATTTTTATACGACGCCACTGAAGCTTTCTTT
TRBV10-3	TRBD1	.	TRBJ1-5	CAIRKTGDSNQPQHF	TGTGCCATCAGAAAAACAGGGGATAGCAATCAGCCCCAGCATTTT